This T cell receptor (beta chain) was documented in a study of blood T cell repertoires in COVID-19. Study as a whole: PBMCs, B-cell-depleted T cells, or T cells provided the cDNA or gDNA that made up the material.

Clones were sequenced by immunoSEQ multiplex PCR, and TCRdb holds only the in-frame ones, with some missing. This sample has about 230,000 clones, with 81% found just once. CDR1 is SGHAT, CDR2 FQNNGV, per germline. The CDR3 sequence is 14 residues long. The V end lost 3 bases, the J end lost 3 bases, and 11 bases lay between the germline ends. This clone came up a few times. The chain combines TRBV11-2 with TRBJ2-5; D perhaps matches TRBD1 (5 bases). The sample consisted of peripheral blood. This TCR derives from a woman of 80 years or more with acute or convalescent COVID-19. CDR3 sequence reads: CASSFGHTEETQYF. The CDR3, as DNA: TGTGCCAGCAGCTTCGGACACACCGAAGAGACCCAGTACTTC.